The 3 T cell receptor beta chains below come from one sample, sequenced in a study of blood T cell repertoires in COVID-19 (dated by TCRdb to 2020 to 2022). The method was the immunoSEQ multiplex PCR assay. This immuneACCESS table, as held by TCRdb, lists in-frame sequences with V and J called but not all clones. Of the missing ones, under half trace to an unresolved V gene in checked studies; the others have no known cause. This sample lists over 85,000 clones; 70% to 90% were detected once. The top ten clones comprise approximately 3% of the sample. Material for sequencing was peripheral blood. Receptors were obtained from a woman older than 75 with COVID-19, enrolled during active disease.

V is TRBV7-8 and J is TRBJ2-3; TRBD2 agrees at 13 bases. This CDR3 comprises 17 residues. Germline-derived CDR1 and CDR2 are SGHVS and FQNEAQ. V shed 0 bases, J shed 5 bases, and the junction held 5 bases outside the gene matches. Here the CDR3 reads CASSLALAGGFVDTQYF. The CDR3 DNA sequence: TGTGCCAGCAGCTTAGCACTAGCGGGGGGGTTCGTAGATACGCAGTATTTT.

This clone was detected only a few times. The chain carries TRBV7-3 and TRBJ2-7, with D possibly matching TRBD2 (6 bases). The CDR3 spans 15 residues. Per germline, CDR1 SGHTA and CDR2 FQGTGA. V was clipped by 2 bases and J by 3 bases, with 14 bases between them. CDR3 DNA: TGTGCCAGCAGCTTAGTCGCTAGCGAGATCTACGAGCAGTACTTC. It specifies CASSLVASEIYEQYF.

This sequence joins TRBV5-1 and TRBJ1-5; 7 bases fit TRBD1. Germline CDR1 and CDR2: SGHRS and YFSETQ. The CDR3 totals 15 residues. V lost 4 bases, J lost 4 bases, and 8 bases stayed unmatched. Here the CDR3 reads CASSNDGTENQPQHF. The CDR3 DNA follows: TGCGCCAGCAGCAACGACGGGACAGAAAATCAGCCCCAGCATTTT.